This is a list of T cell receptor beta chains from one sample in a study of T cell responses to AZD1222 COVID-19 vaccine. The method was immunoSEQ multiplex PCR; TCRdb's version includes in-frame clones alone and lacks a portion of them. The data hold some 130,000 clones, with roughly 93% observed a single time. This material consisted of peripheral blood, taken on day 0 of AZD1222 vaccination. These receptor sequences come from an adult in good health. Each CDR3 is given with its conserved first and last residue. The D gene is left open where the match is weak. Clone size appears in some rows only: once, few, many, or a class for an expanded clone.

TRBV7-9	once	.	TRBJ1-5	CASSPDGGPNQPQHF	TGTGCCAGCAGCCCCGACGGGGGCCCTAATCAGCCCCAGCATTTT
TRBV19	.	.	TRBJ1-4	CASSMKADEKLFF	TGTGCCAGTAGTATGAAGGCGGATGAAAAACTGTTTTTT
TRBV19	.	.	TRBJ1-2	CASSIYGTVDGYTF	TGTGCCAGTAGTATATACGGTACAGTGGATGGCTACACCTTC
TRBV2	.	.	TRBJ2-2	CASSVLTGEVVGELFF	TGTGCCAGCAGTGTGTTAACAGGAGAAGTAGTCGGGGAGCTGTTTTTT
TRBV9	.	.	TRBJ2-3	CASSVSGPSTDTQYF	TGTGCCAGCAGCGTTAGCGGACCTAGCACAGATACGCAGTATTTT
TRBV2	.	.	TRBJ2-1	CASLSQQAHPNEQFF	TGTGCCAGCCTAAGCCAACAGGCACATCCCAATGAGCAGTTCTTC
TRBV24-1	.	.	TRBJ2-3	CATSVASTDTQYF	TGTGCCACCAGTGTGGCGAGCACAGATACGCAGTATTTT
TRBV20-1	.	.	TRBJ1-3	CSASSGNTIYF	TGCAGTGCTAGTTCTGGAAACACCATATATTTT
TRBV7-3	once	TRBD1	TRBJ2-7	CASSRTGHNEQYF	TGTGCCAGTAGTCGGACAGGTCACAACGAGCAGTACTTC
TRBV18	.	TRBD1	TRBJ2-7	CASSPDRVSDQNF	TGTGCCAGCTCACCGGACAGGGTCTCTGACCAGAACTTC
TRBV6-1	.	.	TRBJ2-2	CASSEALGWGTGELFF	TGTGCCAGCAGTGAAGCGCTAGGGTGGGGCACCGGGGAGCTGTTTTTT
TRBV27	.	.	TRBJ1-5	CASSLRGQPQHF	TGTGCCAGCAGCCTCAGGGGTCAGCCCCAGCATTTT
TRBV5-5	.	TRBD2	TRBJ2-7	CASSLAGGAVGAPFYEQYF	TGTGCCAGCAGCTTGGCCGGGGGGGCCGTAGGAGCTCCCTTCTACGAGCAGTACTTC
TRBV4-2	.	.	TRBJ2-7	CASSQEHGEAYEQYF	TGTGCCAGCAGCCAAGAGCATGGGGAAGCCTACGAGCAGTACTTC
TRBV15	.	.	TRBJ1-2	CATSREGSGYGYTF	TGTGCCACCAGCAGAGAAGGTTCGGGTTATGGCTACACCTTC
TRBV7-3	once	TRBD1	TRBJ1-2	CASSDGTEPFYGYTF	TGTGCCAGCAGCGATGGGACAGAACCCTTCTATGGCTACACCTTC
TRBV6-2/TRBV6-3	.	TRBD2	TRBJ2-7	CASSNPLIQLAGVAYEQYF	TGTGCCAGCAGTAACCCACTGATCCAACTAGCGGGAGTGGCCTACGAGCAGTACTTC
TRBV3-1/TRBV3-2	once	.	TRBJ2-2	CASSQDWGRGELFF	TGTGCCAGCAGCCAAGATTGGGGTAGGGGGGAGCTGTTTTTT
TRBV24-1	.	.	TRBJ2-6	CATSGSSGANVLTF	TGTGCCACCAGTGGGAGCTCTGGGGCCAACGTCCTGACTTTC
TRBV7-8	.	.	TRBJ2-2	CASSLVPSITGELFF	TGTGCCAGCAGCTTAGTACCCTCCATAACCGGGGAGCTGTTTTTT
TRBV4-3	.	.	TRBJ2-1	CASSQVRNEQFF	TGCGCCAGCAGCCAAGTCCGCAATGAGCAGTTCTTC
TRBV7-3	.	TRBD1	TRBJ2-2	CASSRDSANTGELFF	TGTGCCAGCAGCCGGGACAGCGCGAACACCGGGGAGCTGTTTTTT
TRBV27	.	.	TRBJ2-1	CASSTVVLRGGRREQFF	TGTGCCAGCAGTACAGTCGTCCTTCGAGGAGGGCGGCGTGAGCAGTTCTTC
TRBV19	.	.	TRBJ1-3	CASTPGLASGNTIYF	TGTGCCAGTACTCCGGGACTGGCCTCTGGAAACACCATATATTTT
TRBV2	.	.	TRBJ1-1	CASRDRQNTEAFF	TGTGCCAGCAGGGACCGCCAGAACACTGAAGCTTTCTTT
TRBV4-1	once	.	TRBJ1-1	CASSQQGLNTEAFF	TGCGCCAGCAGCCAACAGGGGCTTAACACTGAAGCTTTCTTT